This T cell receptor (beta chain) stems from a study of blood T cell repertoires in COVID-19. On the study more broadly: The cDNA or gDNA used as material had been derived from T cells, B-cell-depleted T cells, or PBMCs.

Generated by immunoSEQ multiplex PCR, the TCRdb table keeps only in-frame clones and is missing some. The sample lists around 220,000 clones; 79% were seen once. About this clone itself: The same CDR3 can be traced to other DNA sequences in this sample.

V lost 0 bases to trimming and J lost 5 bases, with 8 bases between them. CDR3 length: 13 amino acids. Germline CDR1 reads SGHNT; CDR2 reads YYREEE (reference sequence). The sample taken for sequencing was peripheral blood. The clonotype was recovered from a woman between 35 and 50 years old with active or convalescent COVID-19. The rearrangement joins TRBV5-4 to TRBJ1-2; D is ambiguous. CDR3 residues: CASSLVQNYGYTF. CDR3 in DNA: TGTGCCAGCAGCTTGGTACAGAATTATGGCTACACCTTC.